The text below deals with one T cell receptor (beta chain). In the authors' methods: Reference gene primer amplification gave estimated nucleated cell counts. Generated by immunoSEQ multiplex PCR, the TCRdb table keeps only in-frame clones and is missing some. The DNA was the basis for D and trimming; V, J and clone size are from that table. The table has about 260,000 clones, nearly 90% seen once. This sample is part of a study of blood T cell repertoires in COVID-19. At the level of the study: Samples representing acute and convalescent COVID-19 were sourced from the United States, Italy and Spain. Nucleic acid was either cDNA or gDNA, and it came from T cells, B-cell-depleted T cells, or PBMCs.

V lost 4 bases to trimming and J lost 4 bases, with 18 bases between them. The CDR3 runs 15 residues. The germline CDR1 and CDR2 sequences are SGHRS and YFSETQ. V gene TRBV5-1 combines with J gene TRBJ2-7, with a possible D match to TRBD1 (6 bases). Material: peripheral blood. The TCR comes from a human donor in a cohort sampled during active COVID-19. In DNA, the CDR3 is TGCGCCAGCAGCCCTACAGGGAGTTTCCCTTACGAGCAGTACTTC. Protein: CASSPTGSFPYEQYF.